Below are 32 T cell receptor beta chains sequenced from a single sample in a study of identical twins (dated by TCRdb to about 2016). The library came from 5' RACE. Sequencing used an Illumina HiSeq 2000. TCRdb reworked the public reads: Q25 trimming with fastp, MiXCR clone assembly, productive beta chains retained. Duplicate CDR3 protein sequences are folded into a single record with the most common DNA and genes. This sample lists over 600,000 distinct CDR3 sequences; about 20% were detected once. The ten largest clones capture 4.3% of the sample. The same sample was also used in a study of T cells expressing NK-cell markers.

The sample consisted of PBMCs. These receptor sequences come from a woman aged 18-29 years in good health.

The chain combines TRBV5-6 with TRBJ1-1; unclear D gene. CDR3 length equals 14 residues. V lost 1 base to trimming and J lost 5 bases, with 12 bases between them. Germline CDR1 reads SGHDT; CDR2 reads YYEEEE. The CDR3 DNA follows: TGTGCCAGCAGCTTGTCGGGGAGGACGACTGAAGCTTTCTTT. Amino acid sequence: CASSLSGRTTEAFF.

This clonotype appeared a few times. The DNA of the CDR3 is TGTGCCAGCAGTTTATGGGGGAATGAAAAACTGTTTTTT. It is translated as CASSLWGNEKLFF. The gene calls are TRBV12-3 or TRBV12-4 and TRBJ1-4, with D possibly matching TRBD1 (5 bases). The CDR3 totals 13 residues. The V end lost 2 bases, the J end lost 5 bases, and 6 bases lay between the germline ends.

The chain is built from TRBV5-1 and TRBJ1-2, with D uncertain. V gave up 3 bases and J gave up 2 bases, with 11 bases separating them. CDR1 and CDR2 (germline): SGHRS, YFSETQ. The CDR3 runs to 14 residues. CDR3 coding DNA: TGCGCCAGCAGCTCCCGGGAGATAAACTATGGCTACACCTTC. Amino acids: CASSSREINYGYTF. The full variable domain, rest sourced from reference TRBV5-1 and TRBJ1-2, is KAGVTQTPRYLIKTRGQQVTLSCSPISGHRSVSWYQQTPGQGLQFLFEYFSETQRNKGNFPGRFSGRQFSNSRSEMNVSTLELGDSALYLCASSSREINYGYTFGSGTRLTVV.

This clonotype has more than one count but fewer than ten. The CDR3 bases are TGCGCCAGCAGCGATCTAGGAGGGCCCACCGAGCAGTACTTC. Protein product: CASSDLGGPTEQYF. The rearrangement uses TRBV5-1 and TRBJ2-7, with D maybe TRBD2 (6 bases). CDR1 is SGHRS, CDR2 YFSETQ, per germline. The length of the CDR3 is 14 residues. Between the trimmed V and J ends, which lost 4 bases and 6 bases, there was a span of 17 bases.

The chain has TRBV24-1 and TRBJ2-3; 7 bases match TRBD2. The junction had 3 bases not matched to a gene; V was cut back by 6 bases and J by 1 base. The CDR3 extends over 14 amino acids. Germline V gene lookup returns CDR1 KGHDR and CDR2 SFDVKD. The CDR3 loop reads CATSNSGGTDTQYF. CDR3 nucleotide sequence: TGTGCCACCAGTAACAGCGGGGGCACAGATACGCAGTATTTT.

The chain joins TRBV5-1 to TRBJ1-1; no reliable D call. Germline values: CDR1 SGHRS, CDR2 YFSETQ. The V gene lost 4 bases and the J gene lost 0 bases, with 10 bases spanning the gap. The CDR3 sequence is 14 residues long. The CDR3, as DNA: TGCGCCAGCAGCGACGAAGCCATGAACACTGAAGCTTTCTTT. This sequence encodes CASSDEAMNTEAFF.

This clonotype was counted a few times. The chain has TRBV20-1 and TRBJ2-7, with D perhaps assigned TRBD1 or TRBD2 (5 bases each). This CDR3 contains 13 residues. V gave up 0 bases and J gave up 5 bases, with 11 bases separating them. Germline CDR1 DFQATT, CDR2 SNEGSKA (reference sequence). CDR3 amino acids: CSARDPGSDEQYF. Here the CDR3 DNA reads TGCAGTGCTAGAGATCCAGGGAGCGACGAGCAGTACTTC.

The V and J genes are TRBV6-1 and TRBJ2-5, with 11 bases fitting TRBD1. After removal of 4 bases from V and 2 bases from J, the junction contained 3 bases not matched to a gene. The CDR3 sequence is 15 residues long. CDR1 MNHNS and CDR2 SASEGT come from the germline V gene. The CDR3 region is CASSVWDRGQETQYF. Here the CDR3 DNA reads TGTGCCAGCAGTGTATGGGACAGGGGGCAAGAGACCCAGTACTTC.

In this sample, this clonotype turned up many times. A single base separates this from a much larger clone, so it may be a read error. The gene calls are TRBV6-4 and TRBJ2-2; the D gene is possibly TRBD2 (6 bases). This CDR3 contains 13 residues. Germline CDR1 reads MRHNA; CDR2 reads SNTAGT. Between the trimmed V and J ends, which lost 4 bases and 3 bases, there was a span of 6 bases. The DNA for the CDR3 is TGTGCCAGCAGTGCGGGGGACACCGGGGAGCTGTTTTTT. This gives the protein CASSAGDTGELFF.

The chain employs TRBV6-1 and TRBJ1-1, with D possibly being TRBD1 (5 bases). V was shortened by 6 bases and J by 0 bases, with 14 bases between the two germline ends. The germline V gene encodes CDR1 MNHNS and CDR2 SASEGT. The CDR3 extends over 15 amino acids. The CDR3 here is CASRVDSLMNTEAFF. CDR3 nucleotide sequence: TGTGCCAGCAGGGTTGACAGCTTAATGAACACTGAAGCTTTCTTT.

This clonotype showed up just a few times. The rearrangement uses TRBV10-2 and TRBJ2-2; a possible D gene is TRBD1 (6 bases). V was clipped by 6 bases and J by 6 bases, with 17 bases between them. The CDR3 consists of 15 residues. Germline loops: CDR1 WSHSY, CDR2 SAAADI. CDR3 bases: TGCGCCAGCAGGGTGACAGGTCTCCTCGCCGGGGAGCTGTTTTTT. Protein product: CASRVTGLLAGELFF.

The chain has TRBV20-1 and TRBJ2-5; D call uncertain. V lost 1 base and J lost 1, with 10 bases in between. The CDR3 is 14 residues long. The germline CDR1 and CDR2 sequences are DFQATT and SNEGSKA (reference sequence). The DNA of the CDR3 is TGCAGTGCTAGAGTTGGCAGACTCCAAGAGACCCAGTACTTC. It translates to CSARVGRLQETQYF.

The gene calls are TRBV12-3 or TRBV12-4 and TRBJ1-5; no reliable D call. V lost 3 bases and J 1 base, leaving 10 bases between the germline ends. This CDR3 has 15 amino acids. This CDR3 reads CASSFGGRSNQPQHF. For the CDR3, the DNA is TGTGCCAGCAGTTTCGGTGGAAGGAGCAATCAGCCCCAGCATTTT.

This clonotype was found a few times. The chain joins TRBV10-3 to TRBJ2-2; D is possibly TRBD1 (5 bases). This CDR3 is 17 amino acids long. The germline V gene has CDR1 ENHRY and CDR2 SYGVKD. The V end was cut by 0 bases, the J end by 5 bases, with 16 bases between. The CDR3 DNA sequence: TGTGCCATCAGTGAGTCTGCTGGGGCTGGATGGACCGGGGAGCTGTTTTTT. Translation: CAISESAGAGWTGELFF.

This clonotype was picked up a small number of times. The gene calls are TRBV29-1 and TRBJ2-6; 8 nucleotides align to TRBD1. Trimming cost V 5 bases and J 2 bases; bases outside gene matches: 8. Germline CDR1 is SQVTM and CDR2 is ANQGSEA. This CDR3 contains 16 residues. CDR3 region: CSVMYRQGTGANVLTF. CDR3 DNA: TGCAGCGTTATGTATAGACAGGGGACTGGGGCCAACGTCCTGACTTTC.

The V and J genes are TRBV4-3 and TRBJ2-5; 11 bases map to TRBD2. CDR3 length equals 15 residues. Germline values: CDR1 LGHNA, CDR2 YSLEER. V dropped 0 bases and J dropped 7; count of bases not matched to a gene: 4. The CDR3 DNA is TGCGCCAGCAGCCAAGAACTAGCGGGAGAGGGGACCCAGTACTTC. Translation: CASSQELAGEGTQYF.

There are many counts of this clonotype. The V call is TRBV5-1, the J call TRBJ2-3; the match to TRBD2 covers 10 bases. Germline CDR1 SGHRS, CDR2 YFSETQ. The CDR3 runs to 15 residues. With 4 bases clipped from V and 2 bases from J, the junction kept 4 bases outside the gene matches. Written as DNA, the CDR3 is TGCGCCAGCAGCCTTAGCGGGAGGCCCACAGATACGCAGTATTTT. This encodes CASSLSGRPTDTQYF.

The chain couples TRBV18 to TRBJ2-3; no clear D. Trimming removed 4 bases at V and 5 bases at J, with 22 bases between. The CDR3 extends over 17 amino acids. Germline V gives CDR1 KGHSH, CDR2 LQKENI. The chain's CDR3 is CASSRLEFRELGDTQYF. As DNA, the CDR3 is TGTGCCAGCTCACGGCTAGAATTTCGAGAACTTGGAGATACGCAGTATTTT.

This clonotype occurred a few times. The chain recombines TRBV25-1 with TRBJ1-2; TRBD1 aligns across 8 bases. J lost 2 bases, V lost 6 bases, and 2 bases had no gene match. Germline V lookup: CDR1 MGHDK, CDR2 SYGVNS. The CDR3 spans 13 residues. CDR3 bases: TGTGCCAGCAGGGGACAGGCGAACTATGGCTACACCTTC. Translated, it gives CASRGQANYGYTF.

The table lists this clonotype with a count of one. For the CDR3, the DNA is TGTGCCAGCAGCTTAACAGCGGGGGGGCGGAATGAGCAGTTCTTC. It encodes CASSLTAGGRNEQFF. The V gene is TRBV7-2, the J gene TRBJ2-1; 10 bases map to TRBD2. V shed 2 bases and J 7 bases; nucleotides not matched to a gene: 5. Germline-derived CDR1 and CDR2 are SGHTA and FQGNSA. The CDR3 contains 15 residues. Together with reference TRBV7-2 and TRBJ2-1, the CDR3 gives the full variable domain: GAGVSQSPSNKVTEKGKDVELRCDPISGHTALYWYRQSLGQGLEFLIYFQGNSAPDKSGLPSDRFSAERTGGSVSTLTIQRTQQEDSAVYLCASSLTAGGRNEQFFGPGTRLTVL.

The chain joins TRBV20-1 to TRBJ2-1, with 9 positions matching TRBD2. This CDR3 has 15 residues. V lost 1 base and J lost 9; bases outside the gene matches: 10. The V gene's germline CDR1 is DFQATT and CDR2 SNEGSKA (reference sequence). The CDR3 spells CSARGPAGGKGEQFF. CDR3 DNA: TGCAGTGCTAGAGGCCCAGCGGGGGGAAAAGGTGAGCAGTTCTTC.

In its sample, this clonotype was seen many times. The V and J genes are TRBV4-1 and TRBJ1-1; the D is unclear. CDR1 MGHRA and CDR2 YSYEKL come from the germline V gene. The CDR3 spans 14 residues. V was shortened by 5 bases and J by 4 bases, with 14 bases between the two germline ends. Here the CDR3 DNA reads TGCGCCAGCAGCTACCTTTCGGGGAGCACTGAAGCTTTCTTT. Translating gives CASSYLSGSTEAFF.

This clonotype occurred a few times. The chain employs TRBV7-8 and TRBJ2-3; D unclear. Trimming cost V 4 bases and J 2 bases, with 10 bases left between them. The CDR3 length is 14 residues. The germline CDR1 and CDR2 sequences are SGHVS and FQNEAQ. CDR3 coding DNA: TGTGCCAGCAGCTCACAAAGCGACACAGATACGCAGTATTTT. It is translated as CASSSQSDTDTQYF.

V usage is TRBV20-1 and J usage is TRBJ2-7, with 9 positions matching TRBD1. The CDR3 contains 16 residues. Germline V gene data show CDR1 as DFQATT and CDR2 as SNEGSKA (reference sequence). V gave up 3 bases and J gave up 7 bases; unmatched junction bases: 16. Here the CDR3 reads CSARSFAGQGFGEQYF. In nucleotides, the CDR3 is TGCAGTGCTAGGAGTTTCGCAGGACAGGGGTTTGGGGAGCAGTACTTC.

The chain is built from TRBV12-3 or TRBV12-4 and TRBJ2-7; D is possibly TRBD1 (6 bases). This CDR3 is built from 13 residues. Trimming cost V 2 bases and J 6 bases, with 11 bases left between them. The CDR3 coding sequence is TGTGCCAGCAGTTTACTCGCAGGGGTCGAGCAGTACTTC. It encodes CASSLLAGVEQYF.

This clonotype occurred a few times. V is TRBV11-1 and J is TRBJ2-3; 12 nucleotides agree with TRBD2. Germline V gene data show CDR1 as SGHAT and CDR2 as FQDESV (reference sequence). CDR3 size: 20 residues. The J segment lost 0 bases and the V segment lost 5 bases, leaving 15 bases of the junction unmatched. CDR3 amino acids: CASSALAGGMTDPSTDTQYF. DNA for the CDR3: TGTGCCAGCAGCGCGCTAGCGGGGGGGATGACCGACCCTAGCACAGATACGCAGTATTTT.

This clonotype turned up a few times. CDR3 amino acids: CASSDWDGSEQFF. The CDR3, as DNA: TGTGCCAGCAGTGACTGGGATGGTAGTGAGCAGTTCTTC. This chain uses TRBV12-3 or TRBV12-4 with TRBJ2-1; D remains ambiguous. V lost 5 bases to trimming and J lost 9 bases, with 14 bases between them. The CDR3 spans 13 residues.

The chain recombines TRBV7-2 with TRBJ2-7; D is unresolved. This CDR3 contains 13 residues. Germline assignment: CDR1 SGHTA and CDR2 FQGNSA. V lost 2 bases to trimming and J lost 6 bases, with 11 bases between them. The DNA for the CDR3 is TGTGCCAGCAGCTTAATGCCCTCGGGCGAGCAGTACTTC. It codes for CASSLMPSGEQYF. The full variable domain, with the rest looked up from reference TRBV7-2 and TRBJ2-7, is GAGVSQSPSNKVTEKGKDVELRCDPISGHTALYWYRQSLGQGLEFLIYFQGNSAPDKSGLPSDRFSAERTGGSVSTLTIQRTQQEDSAVYLCASSLMPSGEQYFGPGTRLTVT.

As to this clonotype: Germline and junction disagree at one end, which may indicate a read error. CDR3 residues: CATSLFPDTQYF. The CDR3 region has the DNA TGTGCCACCAGTTTATTCCCAGATACGCAGTATTTT. The chain couples TRBV12-3 or TRBV12-4 to TRBJ2-3; D is unresolved. The CDR3 is 12 amino acids.

In DNA form, the CDR3 reads TGTGCCAGCAGCTTGGGTTTTGCCGGGGGGGCTACAGATACGCAGTATTTT. As protein: CASSLGFAGGATDTQYF. V and J are TRBV5-6 and TRBJ2-3, with 8 bases lining up with TRBD2. This CDR3 has 17 amino acids. V dropped 0 bases and J dropped 3; count of bases not matched to a gene: 9. CDR1 and CDR2 (germline): SGHDT, YYEEEE.

This clonotype was seen a handful of times. This chain uses TRBV3-1 with TRBJ1-2, with 7 nucleotides matching TRBD1. V was pared by 6 bases and J by 4 bases, with 11 bases of the junction left unmatched. There are 15 residues in the CDR3. The germline V gene encodes CDR1 LGHDT and CDR2 YNNKEL (reference sequence). The CDR3, as DNA: TGTGCCAGCAGACCCGTCGGACAGGCGATCTATGGCTACACCTTC. It yields the protein CASRPVGQAIYGYTF.

The rearrangement links TRBV6-6 to TRBJ2-3; possible D gene TRBD2, 5 bases. The CDR3 covers 12 residues. V was trimmed by 8 bases and J by 5 bases, leaving 11 bases between them. The germline gives CDR1 MNHNY, CDR2 SVGAGI (reference sequence). DNA for the CDR3: TGTGCCAGCGCGGGTCCCGTAGATACGCAGTATTTT. It is translated as CASAGPVDTQYF.